These T cell receptor beta chains were read from a single sample in a study of blood T cell repertoires in COVID-19. Assay: immunoSEQ multiplex PCR; the TCRdb copy retains only in-frame clones and omits some. The table lists almost 95,000 clones, about 80% of them singletons. Sequenced material: peripheral blood. The receptors were sampled from a man in his 60s with acute or convalescent COVID-19. CDR3s include the opening cysteine and the closing phenylalanine or tryptophan. Fields, in order: V gene, D gene, clone size, J gene, CDR3 length, CDR3 DNA, CDR3 protein. D genes are given only for firm matches. Where a row states a size, it is once, few, many or the class of an expanded clone; other rows omit it.

>TRBV4-1|TRBD1|-|TRBJ2-1|18
TGCGCCAGCAGCCCAACCGGGACAGGGTTTCGGACCTACAATGAGCAGTTCTTC
CASSPTGTGFRTYNEQFF
>TRBV5-1|TRBD1|-|TRBJ1-4|15
TGCGCCAGCAGCTCCGGGACAGGGATGCGGGAAAAACTGTTTTTT
CASSSGTGMREKLFF
>TRBV7-9|-|-|TRBJ1-5|17
TGTGCCAGCAGCCACCCGAAAGGGGACTATAGCAATCAGCCCCAGCATTTT
CASSHPKGDYSNQPQHF
>TRBV24-1|TRBD1|-|TRBJ1-1|13
TGTGCCACCAAGGGACAGATGAACACTGAAGCTTTCTTT
CATKGQMNTEAFF
>TRBV5-1|TRBD1|-|TRBJ1-1|16
TGCGCCAGCAGCCCGGGACTGGGACAGGAGAACACTGAAGCTTTCTTT
CASSPGLGQENTEAFF
>TRBV18|-|-|TRBJ1-2|15
TGTGCCAGCTCACCGGACACTCCGGGGGGGTATGGCTACACCTTC
CASSPDTPGGYGYTF
>TRBV9|TRBD2|-|TRBJ2-5|14
TGTGCCAGCACCCAAGCGGGGGGGCAAGAGACCCAGTACTTC
CASTQAGGQETQYF
>TRBV28|TRBD1|-|TRBJ1-2|15
TGTGCCAGCAGTAAGCCGGGACAGGGTCTTAACGGCTACACCTTC
CASSKPGQGLNGYTF
>TRBV7-9|TRBD1|-|TRBJ1-1|16
TGTGCCAGCAGCTTAGCCAGGGGGCGAGGCGACACTGAAGCTTTCTTT
CASSLARGRGDTEAFF
>TRBV7-2|TRBD1|many|TRBJ1-6|15
TGTGCCAGCGGCAAACCGGGACAGGGAGATTCACCCCTCCACTTT
CASGKPGQGDSPLHF
>TRBV6-5|-|-|TRBJ1-1|15
TGTGCCAGCAGTTACGCCCCGGGGTTCTCCACTGAAGCTTTCTTT
CASSYAPGFSTEAFF
>TRBV25-1|-|few|TRBJ2-2|14
TGTGCCAGCAGTGACCGGACACGAACTTGGGAGCTGTTTTTT
CASSDRTRTWELFF
>TRBV4-1|-|few|TRBJ1-5|12
TGCGCCAGCGGGGAGATAAATCAGCCCCAGCATTTT
CASGEINQPQHF
>TRBV2|TRBD1|-|TRBJ2-2|15
TGTGCCAGCAGTGGGACAGGGGGTCGAACCGGGGAGCTGTTTTTT
CASSGTGGRTGELFF
>TRBV9|-|-|TRBJ1-3|14
TGTGCCAGCAGCGTAGTCGGTTCTGGAAACACCATATATTTT
CASSVVGSGNTIYF
>TRBV2|TRBD1|-|TRBJ1-6|15
TGTGCCAGCAGTTCCGGGACAGGTCGTCAATCACCCCTCCACTTT
CASSSGTGRQSPLHF
>TRBV4-2|-|-|TRBJ2-2|16
TGTGCCAGCACCACCGAGGCAGGGTTGAACACCGGGGAGCTGTTTTTT
CASTTEAGLNTGELFF
>TRBV4-1|-|few|TRBJ2-2|15
TGCGCCAGCAGCTCGCGACGGGGTTCCACCGGGGAGCTGTTTTTT
CASSSRRGSTGELFF